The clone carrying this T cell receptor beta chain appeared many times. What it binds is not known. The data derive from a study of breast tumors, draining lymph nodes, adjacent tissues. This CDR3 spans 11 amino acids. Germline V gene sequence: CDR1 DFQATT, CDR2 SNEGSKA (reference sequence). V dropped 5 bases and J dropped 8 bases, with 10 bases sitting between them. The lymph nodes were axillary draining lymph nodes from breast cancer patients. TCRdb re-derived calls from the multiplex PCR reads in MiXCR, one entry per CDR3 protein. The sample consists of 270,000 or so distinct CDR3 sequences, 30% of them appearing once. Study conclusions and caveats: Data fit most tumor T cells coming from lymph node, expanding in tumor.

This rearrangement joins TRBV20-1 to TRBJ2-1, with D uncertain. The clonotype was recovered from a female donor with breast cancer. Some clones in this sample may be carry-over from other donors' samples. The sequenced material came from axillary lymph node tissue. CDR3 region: CSAPLLYEQFF. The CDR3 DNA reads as TGCAGTGCTCCCTTGCTGTATGAGCAGTTCTTC.